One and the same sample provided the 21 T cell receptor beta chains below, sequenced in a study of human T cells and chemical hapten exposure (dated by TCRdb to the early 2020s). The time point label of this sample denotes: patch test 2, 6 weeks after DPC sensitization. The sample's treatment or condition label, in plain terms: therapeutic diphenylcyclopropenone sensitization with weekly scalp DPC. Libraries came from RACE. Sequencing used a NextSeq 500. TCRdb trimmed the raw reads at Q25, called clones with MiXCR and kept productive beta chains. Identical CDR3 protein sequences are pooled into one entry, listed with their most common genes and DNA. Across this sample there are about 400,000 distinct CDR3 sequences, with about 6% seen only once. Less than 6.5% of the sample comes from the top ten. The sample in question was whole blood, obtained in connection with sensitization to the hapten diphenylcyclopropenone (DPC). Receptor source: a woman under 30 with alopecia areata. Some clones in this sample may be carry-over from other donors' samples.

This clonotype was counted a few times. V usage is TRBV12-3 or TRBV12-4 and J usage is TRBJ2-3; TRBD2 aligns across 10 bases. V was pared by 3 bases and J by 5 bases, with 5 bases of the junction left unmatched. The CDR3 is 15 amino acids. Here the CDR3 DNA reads TGTGCCAGCAGTTTCAACGGACTAGCGGTAGATACGCAGTATTTT. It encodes CASSFNGLAVDTQYF.

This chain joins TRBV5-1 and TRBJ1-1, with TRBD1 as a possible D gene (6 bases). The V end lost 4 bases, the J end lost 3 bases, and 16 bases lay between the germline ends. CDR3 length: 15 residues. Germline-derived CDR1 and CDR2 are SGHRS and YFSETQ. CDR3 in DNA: TGCGCCAGCAGCCCACTTCAGGGGCTGGACACTGAAGCTTTCTTT. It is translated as CASSPLQGLDTEAFF.

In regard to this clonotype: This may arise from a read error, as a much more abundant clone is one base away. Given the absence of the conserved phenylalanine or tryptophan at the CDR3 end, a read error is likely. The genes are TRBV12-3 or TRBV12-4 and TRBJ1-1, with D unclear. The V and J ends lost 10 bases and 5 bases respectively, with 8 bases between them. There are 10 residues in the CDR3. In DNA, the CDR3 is TGTGCCACACGAGGAACTGAAGCTTTCCTT. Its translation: CATRGTEAFL.

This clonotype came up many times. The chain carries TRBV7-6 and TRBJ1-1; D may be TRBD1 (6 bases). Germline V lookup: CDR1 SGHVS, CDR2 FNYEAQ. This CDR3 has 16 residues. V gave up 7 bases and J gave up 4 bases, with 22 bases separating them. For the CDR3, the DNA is TGTGCCAGCACCCCCTCGGGGGGCTCCGGTGGCACTGAAGCTTTCTTT. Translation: CASTPSGGSGGTEAFF.

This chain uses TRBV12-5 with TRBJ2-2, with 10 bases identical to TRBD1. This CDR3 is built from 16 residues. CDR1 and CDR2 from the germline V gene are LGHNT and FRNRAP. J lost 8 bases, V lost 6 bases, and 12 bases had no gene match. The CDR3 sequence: CASGDDRGRFLGELFF. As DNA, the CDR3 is TGTGCTAGTGGAGACGACAGGGGGCGCTTTTTAGGGGAGCTGTTTTTT.

The chain's CDR3 is CASSWTGEGGRGYTF. The DNA for the CDR3 is TGTGCCAGCAGCTGGACGGGGGAAGGAGGGCGCGGCTACACCTTC. The chain combines TRBV7-9 with TRBJ1-2; D possibly corresponds to TRBD1 (5 bases). The germline V gene has CDR1 SEHNR and CDR2 FQNEAQ (reference sequence). The CDR3 is 15 amino acids. V gave up 4 bases and J gave up 8 bases, with 20 bases separating them.

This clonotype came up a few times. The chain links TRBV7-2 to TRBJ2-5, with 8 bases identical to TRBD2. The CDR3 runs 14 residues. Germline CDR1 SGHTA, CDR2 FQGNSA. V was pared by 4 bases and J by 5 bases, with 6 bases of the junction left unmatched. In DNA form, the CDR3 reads TGTGCCAGCAGCTACCGAAGCGGGGGTGAGACCCAGTACTTC. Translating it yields CASSYRSGGETQYF. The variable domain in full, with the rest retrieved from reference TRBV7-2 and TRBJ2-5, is GAGVSQSPSNKVTEKGKDVELRCDPISGHTALYWYRQSLGQGLEFLIYFQGNSAPDKSGLPSDRFSAERTGGSVSTLTIQRTQQEDSAVYLCASSYRSGGETQYFGPGTRLLVL.

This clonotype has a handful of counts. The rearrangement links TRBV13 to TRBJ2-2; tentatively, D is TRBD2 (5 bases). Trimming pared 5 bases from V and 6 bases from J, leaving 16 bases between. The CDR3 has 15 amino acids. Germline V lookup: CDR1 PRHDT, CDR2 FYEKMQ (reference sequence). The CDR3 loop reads CASSDREYSAGELFF. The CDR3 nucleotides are TGTGCCAGCAGCGACCGGGAATATTCGGCCGGGGAGCTGTTTTTT.

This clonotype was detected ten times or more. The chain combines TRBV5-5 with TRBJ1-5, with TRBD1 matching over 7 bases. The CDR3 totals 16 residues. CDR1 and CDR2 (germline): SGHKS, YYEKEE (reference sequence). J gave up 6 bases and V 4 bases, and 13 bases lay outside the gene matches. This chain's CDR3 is CASSRMPQGTSQPQHF. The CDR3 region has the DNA TGTGCCAGCAGCCGAATGCCACAGGGGACCAGTCAGCCCCAGCATTTT.

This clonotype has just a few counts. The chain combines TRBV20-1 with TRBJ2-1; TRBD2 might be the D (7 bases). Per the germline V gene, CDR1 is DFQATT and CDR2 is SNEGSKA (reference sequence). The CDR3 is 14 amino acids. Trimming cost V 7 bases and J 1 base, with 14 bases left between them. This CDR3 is CSGRRGGSYNEQFF. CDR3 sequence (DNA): TGCAGTGGGCGTAGGGGGGGGTCCTACAATGAGCAGTTCTTC.

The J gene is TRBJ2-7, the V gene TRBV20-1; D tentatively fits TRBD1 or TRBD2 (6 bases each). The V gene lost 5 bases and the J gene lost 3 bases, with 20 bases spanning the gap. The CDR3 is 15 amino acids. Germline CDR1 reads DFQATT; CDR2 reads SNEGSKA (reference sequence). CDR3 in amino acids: CSASPWRGVLYEQYF. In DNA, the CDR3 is TGCAGTGCTTCCCCCTGGAGGGGGGTCCTCTACGAGCAGTACTTC.

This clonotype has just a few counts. CDR3 region: CASSLAVGGMNTEAFF. DNA of the CDR3: TGCGCCAGCAGCTTGGCTGTCGGGGGTATGAACACTGAAGCTTTCTTT. V and J are TRBV5-1 and TRBJ1-1, with D tentatively TRBD1 (5 bases). CDR1 and CDR2 from the germline V gene are SGHRS and YFSETQ. This CDR3 contains 16 residues. V was clipped by 0 bases and J by 0 bases, with 12 bases between them.

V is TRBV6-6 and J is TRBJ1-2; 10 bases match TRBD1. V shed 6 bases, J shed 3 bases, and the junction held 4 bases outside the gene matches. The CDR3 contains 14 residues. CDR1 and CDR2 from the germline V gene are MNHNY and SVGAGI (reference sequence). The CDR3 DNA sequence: TGTGCCAGCAGAGGGACAGGGGTCGACTATGGCTACACCTTC. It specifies CASRGTGVDYGYTF.

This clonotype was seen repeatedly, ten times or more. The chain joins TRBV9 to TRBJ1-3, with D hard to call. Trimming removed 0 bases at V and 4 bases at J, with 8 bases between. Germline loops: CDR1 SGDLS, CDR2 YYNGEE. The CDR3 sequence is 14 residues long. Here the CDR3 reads CASSVEAAGNTIYF. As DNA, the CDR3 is TGTGCCAGCAGCGTAGAGGCCGCCGGAAACACCATATATTTT.

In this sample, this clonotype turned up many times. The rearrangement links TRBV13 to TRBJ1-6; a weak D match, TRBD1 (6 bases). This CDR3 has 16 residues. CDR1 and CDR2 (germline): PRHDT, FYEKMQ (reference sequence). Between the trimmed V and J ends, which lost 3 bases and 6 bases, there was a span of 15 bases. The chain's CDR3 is CASSLAGDEANSPLHF. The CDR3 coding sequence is TGTGCCAGCAGCTTGGCAGGGGATGAAGCTAATTCACCCCTCCACTTT.

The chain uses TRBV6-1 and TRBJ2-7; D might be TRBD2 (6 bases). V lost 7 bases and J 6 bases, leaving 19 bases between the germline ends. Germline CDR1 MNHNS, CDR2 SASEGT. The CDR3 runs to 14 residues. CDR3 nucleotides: TGTGCCAGCACCGGCCGGGGGTCGGGGCGCGAGCAGTACTTC. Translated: CASTGRGSGREQYF.

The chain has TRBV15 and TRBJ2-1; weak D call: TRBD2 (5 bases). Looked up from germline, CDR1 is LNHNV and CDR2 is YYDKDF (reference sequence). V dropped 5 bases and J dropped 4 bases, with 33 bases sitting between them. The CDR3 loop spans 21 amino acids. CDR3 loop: CATSPPDWSPSSPSWYNEQFF. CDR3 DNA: TGTGCCACCAGCCCCCCGGACTGGTCACCCAGCAGCCCTTCCTGGTACAATGAGCAGTTCTTC.

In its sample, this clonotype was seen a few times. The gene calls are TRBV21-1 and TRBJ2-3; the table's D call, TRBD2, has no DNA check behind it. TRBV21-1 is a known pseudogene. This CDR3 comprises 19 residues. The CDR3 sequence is CASSVDSAGTSGGTDTQYF. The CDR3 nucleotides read TGTGCCAGCAGCGTAGACTCCGCGGGGACTAGCGGGGGCACAGATACGCAGTATTTT.

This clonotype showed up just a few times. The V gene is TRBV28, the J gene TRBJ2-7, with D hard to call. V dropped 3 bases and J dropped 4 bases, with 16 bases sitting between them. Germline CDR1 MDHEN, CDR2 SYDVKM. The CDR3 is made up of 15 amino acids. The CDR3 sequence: CASSFQSIGLYEQYF. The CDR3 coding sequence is TGTGCCAGCAGTTTCCAGAGTATAGGGCTTTACGAGCAGTACTTC.

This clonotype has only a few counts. Here the CDR3 reads CASSVGTGGYEQYF. The DNA for the CDR3 is TGTGCCAGCAGCGTGGGGACAGGAGGGTACGAGCAGTACTTC. The chain joins TRBV14 to TRBJ2-7; 8 nucleotides agree with TRBD1. The ends lost 5 bases at V and 4 bases at J; junction bases unmatched: 7. The CDR3 spans 14 residues. Germline assignment: CDR1 SGHDN and CDR2 FVKESK.

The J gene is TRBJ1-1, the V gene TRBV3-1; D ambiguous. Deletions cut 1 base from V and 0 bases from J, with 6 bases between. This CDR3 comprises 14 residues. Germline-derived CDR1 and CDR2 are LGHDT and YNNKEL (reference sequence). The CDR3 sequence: CASSQALMNTEAFF. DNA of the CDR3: TGTGCCAGCAGCCAAGCACTAATGAACACTGAAGCTTTCTTT.